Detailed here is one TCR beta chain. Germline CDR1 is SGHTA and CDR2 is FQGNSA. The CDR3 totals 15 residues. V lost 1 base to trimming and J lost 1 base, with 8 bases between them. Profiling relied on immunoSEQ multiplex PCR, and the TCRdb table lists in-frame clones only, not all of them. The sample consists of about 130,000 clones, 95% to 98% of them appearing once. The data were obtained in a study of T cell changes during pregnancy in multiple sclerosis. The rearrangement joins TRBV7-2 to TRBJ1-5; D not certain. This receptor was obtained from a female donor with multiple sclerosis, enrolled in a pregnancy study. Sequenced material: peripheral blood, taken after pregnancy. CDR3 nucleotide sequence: TGTGCCAGCAGCTTAGGCGTGTTGAGCAATCAGCCCCAGCATTTT. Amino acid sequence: CASSLGVLSNQPQHF.